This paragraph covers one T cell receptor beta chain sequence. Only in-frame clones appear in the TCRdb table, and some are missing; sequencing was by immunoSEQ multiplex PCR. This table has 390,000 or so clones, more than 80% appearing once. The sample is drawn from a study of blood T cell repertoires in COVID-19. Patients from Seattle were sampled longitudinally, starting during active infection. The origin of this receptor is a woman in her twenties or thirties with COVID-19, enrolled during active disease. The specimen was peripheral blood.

The CDR3 protein is CASSYLRGRYTEAFF. In DNA, the CDR3 is TGTGCCAGCAGTTATTTGCGGGGGAGGTACACTGAAGCTTTCTTT. This chain joins TRBV6-5 and TRBJ1-1; maybe TRBD1 (5 bases). Trimming took 3 bases from V and 3 from J, leaving 14 bases between them. CDR1 MNHEY and CDR2 SVGAGI come from the germline V gene. The CDR3 loop spans 15 amino acids.